The 13 T cell receptor beta chains below were found in one sample sequenced in a study of siplizumab effects on memory and regulatory T cells. Data came from immunoSEQ multiplex PCR; TCRdb stores just in-frame clones and leaves some out. The repertoire consists of about 100,000 clones, with about 95% occurring once and the leading ten covering 1% to 1.5%. Specimen: non-Treg CD4+ T cells sorted from blood. The receptors were sampled from a human donor in good health.

J is TRBJ1-5 and V is TRBV6-1; no definite D call. The CDR3 loop spans 14 amino acids. Trimming left V 6 bases short and J 4 bases short, with 13 bases between. Germline V gene data show CDR1 as MNHNS and CDR2 as SASEGT. The CDR3 nucleotides are TGTGCCAGCAGACTTCCGACAAAGAATCAGCCCCAGCATTTT. It encodes CASRLPTKNQPQHF.

V gene TRBV28 combines with J gene TRBJ1-5; TRBD1 matches 8 bases. With 7 bases clipped from V and 1 base from J, the junction kept 12 bases outside the gene matches. The CDR3 totals 17 residues. Germline CDR1 reads MDHEN; CDR2 reads SYDVKM. This chain's CDR3 is CASNSAQGAKSNQPQHF. The CDR3 region has the DNA TGTGCCAGCAATTCGGCCCAGGGGGCAAAGAGCAATCAGCCCCAGCATTTT.

The V call is TRBV7-9, the J call TRBJ2-2; D could derive from TRBD1 or TRBD2 (6 bases each). V shed 2 bases and J shed 15 bases, with 22 bases lying between them. Per the germline V gene, CDR1 is SEHNR and CDR2 is FQNEAQ (reference sequence). The CDR3 extends over 15 amino acids. The DNA of the CDR3 is TGTGCCAGCAGCTTATTGTTCAATCCCGGGGGCATGGTGTTTTTT. The encoded protein is CASSLLFNPGGMVFF.

CDR3 in DNA: TGTGCCATCAGTGGGCCCCGGGACAGGGAAAGTCGTGGCTACACCTTC. Amino acids: CAISGPRDRESRGYTF. The chain recombines TRBV10-3 with TRBJ1-2, with 9 bases identical to TRBD1. The germline CDR1 and CDR2 sequences are ENHRY and SYGVKD. Trimming removed 4 bases from V and 7 bases from J; junction bases left unmatched: 13. This CDR3 is 16 amino acids long.

The chain employs TRBV7-3 and TRBJ2-1, with D perhaps being TRBD1 or TRBD2 (5 bases each). Trimming took 4 bases from V and 5 from J, leaving 27 bases between them. This CDR3 has 19 residues. The germline CDR1 and CDR2 sequences are SGHTA and FQGTGA. The CDR3 region is CASSSQSIRGLGENNEQFF. In nucleotides, the CDR3 is TGTGCCAGCAGCTCTCAGAGTATCCGGGGCCTGGGGGAAAACAATGAGCAGTTCTTC.

CDR3 region: CASSSGGRVTDTQYF. CDR3 sequence (DNA): TGTGCCAGCAGCTCTGGCGGGAGGGTCACAGATACGCAGTATTTT. The rearrangement links TRBV11-3 to TRBJ2-3; 9 nucleotides line up with TRBD2. The germline gives CDR1 SGHNT, CDR2 YENEEA. Unmatched junction bases numbered 4, after V lost 4 bases and J lost 2 bases. This CDR3 comprises 15 residues.

The V call is TRBV19, the J call TRBJ1-3; D unclear. V was clipped by 11 bases and J by 4 bases, with 15 bases between them. Germline CDR1 and CDR2: LNHDA and SQIVND (reference sequence). The CDR3 spans 13 residues. CDR3 DNA sequence: TGTGCCTCAGAAGGCCCTGCGGGAAACACCATATATTTT. It yields the protein CASEGPAGNTIYF. The entire variable domain, with the rest obtained from reference TRBV19 and TRBJ1-3, is as follows: DGGITQSPKYLFRKEGQNVTLSCEQNLNHDAMYWYRQDPGQGLRLIYYSQIVNDFQKGDIAEGYSVSREKKESFPLTVTSAQKNPTAFYLCASEGPAGNTIYFGEGSWLTVV.

The chain is built from TRBV7-3 and TRBJ2-2; no reliable D call. This CDR3 is 14 amino acids long. V shed 2 bases and J shed 5 bases, with 9 bases lying between them. The germline CDR1 and CDR2 sequences are SGHTA and FQGTGA. This CDR3 is CASSLGRDTGELFF. The CDR3 nucleotides are TGTGCCAGCAGCTTAGGGCGAGATACCGGGGAGCTGTTTTTT.

This clone was seen only a few times. This sequence joins TRBV5-6 and TRBJ1-2; 9 nucleotides agree with TRBD1. Germline CDR1 and CDR2: SGHDT and YYEEEE. This CDR3 has 16 residues. The J segment lost 8 bases and the V segment lost 1 base, leaving 12 bases of the junction unmatched. The CDR3 spells CASSLSLWDRAGGYTF. The CDR3 coding sequence is TGTGCCAGCAGCTTGTCTTTATGGGACAGGGCGGGAGGCTACACCTTC.

This chain links TRBV19 with TRBJ2-1; 14 bases align to TRBD2. The CDR3 sequence is 19 residues long. Per germline, CDR1 LNHDA and CDR2 SQIVND (reference sequence). The junction had 14 bases not matched to a gene; V was cut back by 5 bases and J by 5 bases. CDR3 coding DNA: TGTGCCAGTAGTTCCCGTCGGGGGACTAGCGGGAGTTGGGACAATGAGCAGTTCTTC. This codes for CASSSRRGTSGSWDNEQFF.

The J gene is TRBJ1-5, the V gene TRBV6-1, with D unresolved. CDR1 and CDR2 from the germline V gene are MNHNS and SASEGT. The V gene lost 9 bases and the J gene lost 3 bases, with 9 bases spanning the gap. This CDR3 has 12 amino acids. CDR3 DNA sequence: TGTGCCAGTGAGCACGCCAATCAGCCCCAGCATTTT. It yields the protein CASEHANQPQHF.

This chain links TRBV5-1 with TRBJ1-2; D call uncertain. Trimming stripped 4 bases from V and 2 bases from J, with 21 bases between. The CDR3 runs 17 residues. Germline V gene sequence: CDR1 SGHRS, CDR2 YFSETQ. CDR3 loop: CASSQTLDGRRNYGYTF. CDR3 nucleotide sequence: TGCGCCAGCAGCCAAACCCTTGACGGACGGAGAAACTATGGCTACACCTTC. The entire variable domain, with the rest obtained from reference TRBV5-1 and TRBJ1-2, is as follows: KAGVTQTPRYLIKTRGQQVTLSCSPISGHRSVSWYQQTPGQGLQFLFEYFSETQRNKGNFPGRFSGRQFSNSRSEMNVSTLELGDSALYLCASSQTLDGRRNYGYTFGSGTRLTVV.

Note on this clone: A junction boundary mismatches the germline segment, possibly from a read error. The rearrangement links TRBV4-2 to TRBJ2-7; 12 bases match TRBD2. There are 14 residues in the CDR3. CDR1 is LGHNA, CDR2 YNFKEQ, per germline. CDR3 DNA sequence: TGTGCCAGCAGCCGGACTAGCGGGACCAACCCACGCATCTTC. The encoded protein is CASSRTSGTNPRIF.